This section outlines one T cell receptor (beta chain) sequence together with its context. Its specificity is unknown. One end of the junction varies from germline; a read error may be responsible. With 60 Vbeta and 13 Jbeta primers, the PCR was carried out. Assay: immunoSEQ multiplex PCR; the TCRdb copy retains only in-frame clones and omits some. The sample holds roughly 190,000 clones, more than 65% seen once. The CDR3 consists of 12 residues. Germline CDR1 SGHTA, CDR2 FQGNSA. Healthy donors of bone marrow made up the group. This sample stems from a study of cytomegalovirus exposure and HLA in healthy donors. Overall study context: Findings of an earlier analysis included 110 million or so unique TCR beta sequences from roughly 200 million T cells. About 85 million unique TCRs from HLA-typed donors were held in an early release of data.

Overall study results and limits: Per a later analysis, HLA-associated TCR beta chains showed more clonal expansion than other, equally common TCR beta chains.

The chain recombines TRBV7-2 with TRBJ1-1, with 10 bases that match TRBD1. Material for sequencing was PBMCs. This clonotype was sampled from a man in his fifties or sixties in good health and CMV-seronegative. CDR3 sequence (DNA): TGTGCCAGCAGCTTAGGGGACAGGGGTGGCATCTTT. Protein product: CASSLGDRGGIF.